Listed below are T cell receptor beta chains from one sample, sequenced in a study of cytomegalovirus exposure and HLA in healthy donors. Clones were sequenced by immunoSEQ multiplex PCR, and TCRdb holds only the in-frame ones, with some missing. The profile shows about 110,000 clones, 71% of them singletons. The sample consisted of PBMCs. Source of these receptors: a female donor in good health and CMV-seronegative. The CDR3 runs from the conserved cysteine through the conserved F or W. A D gene is named only where the DNA matches it firmly. Rows may omit the clone size; those that give it use once, few, many or a size class.

cdr3_nt cdr3_aa clone_size j_call d_call v_call
TGCGCCAGCAGTGCTTCGGTGGCGGGAGGGAGGAACGAGCAGTACTTC CASSASVAGGRNEQYF many TRBJ2-7 TRBD2 TRBV10-2
TGCAGCGTTCCAAGGACAGGGAACACTGAAGCTTTCTTT CSVPRTGNTEAFF NA TRBJ1-1 TRBD1 TRBV29-1
TGTGCCAGCAGGACTAGCGGGTCCAATGAGCAGTTCTTC CASRTSGSNEQFF few TRBJ2-1 TRBD2 TRBV11-3
TGTGCCAGCAGCTTAGCGACCCCGGGAGATGGCTACACCTTC CASSLATPGDGYTF once TRBJ1-2 NA TRBV7-9
TGTGCCAGCAGTTGGAACGGCGGGAGTGCCACCGGGGAGCTGTTTTTT CASSWNGGSATGELFF few TRBJ2-2 TRBD2 TRBV27
TGTGCCAGCAGTGGGACTAGCGGGAGAGGGGGCTACGAGCAGTACTTC CASSGTSGRGGYEQYF few TRBJ2-7 TRBD2 TRBV28
TGCGCCAGCAGCTTGTCGGGACATCCCAGCACAGATACGCAGTATTTT CASSLSGHPSTDTQYF NA TRBJ2-3 NA TRBV5-1
TGTGCCATCACCCCCGGGACTAGCTCCTACAATGAGCAGTTCTTC CAITPGTSSYNEQFF few TRBJ2-1 TRBD2 TRBV28
TGCAGCGCTTCGACTAGCGGGAGTAGGAATGAGCAGTTCTTC CSASTSGSRNEQFF NA TRBJ2-1 TRBD2 TRBV29-1
TGCGCCAGCAGCTTGGAACAGGGGGGGGCCGAGCAGTACTTC CASSLEQGGAEQYF few TRBJ2-7 NA TRBV5-1
TGTGCTAGTGGACCCCCTGGGCTTAATTCACCCCTCCACTTT CASGPPGLNSPLHF NA TRBJ1-6 NA TRBV12-5
TGTGCCAGCAGTAAAGCTGGGGGGGACTCTTCGGAAAAACTGTTTTTT CASSKAGGDSSEKLFF NA TRBJ1-4 NA TRBV6-1
TGTGCCAGCAGCATCACCCCCGTCGGTGGCTACACCTTC CASSITPVGGYTF NA TRBJ1-2 NA TRBV11-3
TGTGCCAGCAGTTTACACCTTGCTAGCCCTACGAACAATGAGCAGTTCTTC CASSLHLASPTNNEQFF NA TRBJ2-1 NA TRBV28
TGTGCCAGCAGCTTAGGGAGCGGGAGCGGGACAGATACGCAGTATTTT CASSLGSGSGTDTQYF few TRBJ2-3 TRBD2 TRBV7-9
TGTGCCAGTCGACAGGGAGTCGAATATCAGCCCCAGCATTTT CASRQGVEYQPQHF NA TRBJ1-5 TRBD1 TRBV28
TGCGCCAGCAGCCAAGATTTAGCGAGGGAGCAGTACTTC CASSQDLAREQYF once TRBJ2-7 NA TRBV4-3
TGTGCCAGCAGTGATAAAACAGGGGCGGCTGATACGCAGTATTTT CASSDKTGAADTQYF few TRBJ2-3 TRBD1 TRBV6-4
TGTGCCAGCAGTGAGACTAGCGGGAGGATCGATGAGCAGTTCTTC CASSETSGRIDEQFF NA TRBJ2-1 TRBD2 TRBV6-4
TGTGCCAGTAGAACGACTAGCCAGCCATTAGCCAAAAACATTCAGTACTTC CASRTTSQPLAKNIQYF NA TRBJ2-4 TRBD2 TRBV19
TGTGCCAGCAGTGCGAGGTTCTCAGATACGCAGTATTTT CASSARFSDTQYF NA TRBJ2-3 NA TRBV2
TGTGCCAGCAGCCATGTAATACCGGGACTAGCGGGAGGGACAGATACGCAGTATTTT CASSHVIPGLAGGTDTQYF NA TRBJ2-3 TRBD2 TRBV4-2
TGTGCCAGCAGCCCCGACAGGGGGCAAGGTGAAAAACTGTTTTTT CASSPDRGQGEKLFF NA TRBJ1-4 TRBD1 TRBV7-8
TGCGCCAGCAGCCAAGAGCCCGGGAGCGGCGGGGAGCTGTTTTTT CASSQEPGSGGELFF NA TRBJ2-2 NA TRBV4-1
TGTGCCAGCAGCGCGAGTTCTGGGAGTGGCACAGATACGCAGTATTTT CASSASSGSGTDTQYF NA TRBJ2-3 NA TRBV9
TGTGCCTGGAGTACGGAGGGAAGAGAGCAGTTCTTC CAWSTEGREQFF NA TRBJ2-1 NA TRBV30
TGTGCCAGCAGTCCGGGGACAGGGGCAAACACTGAAGCTTTCTTT CASSPGTGANTEAFF NA TRBJ1-1 TRBD1 TRBV27
TGTGCCAGCAGCACCACGGACGGGGATCAGCCCCAGCATTTT CASSTTDGDQPQHF few TRBJ1-5 NA TRBV6-6
TGCGCCAGCAGCTTGGTTCAGGGGAACGAAAAACTGTTTTTT CASSLVQGNEKLFF NA TRBJ1-4 NA TRBV5-1
TGTGCCAGCAGTCCCGGACTAGGAACGAGCACAGATACGCAGTATTTT CASSPGLGTSTDTQYF few TRBJ2-3 TRBD2 TRBV6-6
TGTGCCTGGAGTGTTATTGAACGGTCCTACGAGCAGTACTTC CAWSVIERSYEQYF NA TRBJ2-7 NA TRBV30
TGCGCCAGCAGCTTGGGAGGCAGGGGGCACACTGAAGCTTTCTTT CASSLGGRGHTEAFF few TRBJ1-1 TRBD1 TRBV5-1
TGTGCCAGCAGCTTAGGCCGGAGTGTAGGCAATCAGCCCCAGCATTTT CASSLGRSVGNQPQHF NA TRBJ1-5 NA TRBV7-8
TGTGCCGTGACGGGCAATGAGCAGTTCTTC CAVTGNEQFF NA TRBJ2-1 NA TRBV6-6
TGTGCCAGCAGCCCAGCAGGGGGTAACTCTGGAAACACCATATATTTT CASSPAGGNSGNTIYF NA TRBJ1-3 TRBD1 TRBV5-5
TGTGCCAGCAGTTATTCACAGGGGGCAGGAATTGGCTACACCTTC CASSYSQGAGIGYTF once TRBJ1-2 TRBD1 TRBV27
TGTGCCAGCAGCTCACCGGGACTTTGGGGCACAGATACGCAGTATTTT CASSSPGLWGTDTQYF NA TRBJ2-3 NA TRBV5-4
TGCGTCAGCAGCTTATCACAGGGGAACGAGCAGTACTTC CVSSLSQGNEQYF once TRBJ2-7 TRBD1 TRBV5-1
TGTGCCAGCAGCTCGTCGACTAGGATGCGCGAGCAGTACTTC CASSSSTRMREQYF NA TRBJ2-7 NA TRBV4-2
TGTGCCAGTAGTGAAACAGGGGAGAACACTGAAGCTTTCTTT CASSETGENTEAFF NA TRBJ1-1 TRBD1 TRBV19
TGTGCAAGTCGCTTAGCGGGGTGGCGGGAGGGCCGAGGCTACAATGAGCAGTTCTTC CASRLAGWREGRGYNEQFF NA TRBJ2-1 NA TRBV12-2
TGTGCCAGCAGCAAAAAGTTCGGACAGGCGGAGTCCGGGGAGCTGTTTTTT CASSKKFGQAESGELFF NA TRBJ2-2 NA TRBV21-1
TGTGCCAGCAGCTTGGTTGGAGGGGGCTGGGAGACCCAGTACTTC CASSLVGGGWETQYF NA TRBJ2-5 NA TRBV5-5